The 24 T cell receptor beta chains presented below share a single source sample, sequenced in a study of T cell responses to AZD1222 COVID-19 vaccine. Sequencing was performed with immunoSEQ multiplex PCR; in TCRdb, only in-frame clones are kept and a portion is missing. The repertoire consists of 100,000 to 150,000 clones, with 80% to 90% occurring once and the leading ten covering roughly 1.5%. Sequencing was performed on peripheral blood, taken on day 0 of AZD1222 vaccination. These receptors were collected from an adult in good health.

V usage is TRBV11-2 and J usage is TRBJ2-2; 12 nucleotides agree with TRBD2. Per germline, CDR1 SGHAT and CDR2 FQNNGV. The trim removed 2 bases at V and 6 bases at J, leaving 4 bases unmatched. CDR3 length equals 16 residues. The CDR3 coding sequence is TGTGCCAGCAGCTTACCTAGCGGGAGGGCCGCCGGGGAGCTGTTTTTT. It translates to CASSLPSGRAAGELFF.

The chain couples TRBV28 to TRBJ1-2; possible D gene TRBD1, 6 bases. The CDR3 is 13 amino acids. Per the germline V gene, CDR1 is MDHEN and CDR2 is SYDVKM. Trimming left V 4 bases short and J 5 bases short, with 11 bases between. CDR3 coding DNA: TGTGCCAGCAGTTCACAGGGCATTTATGGCTACACCTTC. Translating it yields CASSSQGIYGYTF.

The rearrangement links TRBV5-4 to TRBJ1-1; D is uncertain. Trimming cost V 0 bases and J 2 bases, with 5 bases left between them. Germline CDR1 SGHNT, CDR2 YYREEE (reference sequence). The CDR3 runs to 13 residues. The CDR3 sequence is CASSLDTNTEAFF. The CDR3 nucleotides read TGTGCCAGCAGCTTGGACACTAACACTGAAGCTTTCTTT.

The V and J genes are TRBV5-1 and TRBJ1-1; D is unclear. The germline V and J ends were trimmed by 4 bases and 3 bases, with 19 bases remaining between them. In germline, CDR1 is SGHRS, CDR2 YFSETQ. The CDR3 length is 16 residues. CDR3 bases: TGCGCCAGCAGCGACTACCCCCCTCGCGGAGACACTGAAGCTTTCTTT. It yields the protein CASSDYPPRGDTEAFF.

The chain has TRBV5-4 and TRBJ2-5, with unresolved D. V was pared by 1 base and J by 3 bases, with 4 bases between. This CDR3 spans 12 amino acids. In germline, CDR1 is SGHNT, CDR2 YYREEE (reference sequence). The CDR3 spells CASSLREETQYF. The CDR3 DNA reads as TGTGCCAGCAGCTTGCGGGAAGAGACCCAGTACTTC.

The genes are TRBV7-9 and TRBJ2-1; the D gene is possibly TRBD2 (6 bases). Germline CDR1 reads SEHNR; CDR2 reads FQNEAQ (reference sequence). The V end was cut by 8 bases, the J end by 4 bases, with 21 bases between. CDR3 length: 16 amino acids. The CDR3: CASLDAPGGPYNEQFF. The CDR3 DNA follows: TGTGCCAGCCTGGATGCCCCCGGAGGGCCATACAATGAGCAGTTCTTC.

This chain connects TRBV7-9 to TRBJ1-1; D unclear. The CDR3 loop spans 14 amino acids. V dropped 5 bases and J dropped 2 bases, with 12 bases sitting between them. Germline lookup yields CDR1 SEHNR and CDR2 FQNEAQ (reference sequence). CDR3 sequence (DNA): TGTGCCAGCAGCCTAGGCGAGATAAACACTGAAGCTTTCTTT. The encoded protein is CASSLGEINTEAFF.

This chain connects TRBV15 to TRBJ1-6; the D is unclear. This CDR3 comprises 15 residues. Looked up from germline, CDR1 is LNHNV and CDR2 is YYDKDF (reference sequence). Trimming pared 2 bases from V and 5 bases from J, leaving 10 bases between. The CDR3 here is CATSRRTADNSPLHF. CDR3 nucleotides: TGTGCCACCAGCAGACGGACGGCGGATAATTCACCCCTCCACTTT.

The V and J genes are TRBV7-3 and TRBJ2-7; 10 bases line up with TRBD2. There are 19 residues in the CDR3. The V segment lost 5 bases and the J segment 4 bases; nucleotides outside the gene matches: 20. Germline V CDR1 and CDR2: SGHTA, FQGTGA. In DNA, the CDR3 is TGTGCCAGCAGCCCCCCCGGGACTAGCGTGAAGAAATACCAGTACGAGCAGTACTTC. This translates into CASSPPGTSVKKYQYEQYF.

The rearrangement joins TRBV19 to TRBJ2-1; the match to TRBD2 covers 8 bases. This CDR3 spans 17 amino acids. Losses at the gene ends were 7 bases for V and 8 bases for J; bases not matched to a gene: 19. Per germline, CDR1 LNHDA and CDR2 SQIVND (reference sequence). The CDR3 loop reads CASTLSQTSGRIDEQFF. Here the CDR3 DNA reads TGTGCCAGTACACTAAGTCAGACCAGCGGGAGAATTGATGAGCAGTTCTTC. Together with reference TRBV19 and TRBJ2-1, the CDR3 gives the full variable domain: DGGITQSPKYLFRKEGQNVTLSCEQNLNHDAMYWYRQDPGQGLRLIYYSQIVNDFQKGDIAEGYSVSREKKESFPLTVTSAQKNPTAFYLCASTLSQTSGRIDEQFFGPGTRLTVL.

The chain carries TRBV19 and TRBJ2-2; unclear D gene. V lost 6 bases and J lost 6, with 11 bases in between. Germline CDR1 reads LNHDA; CDR2 reads SQIVND (reference sequence). The CDR3 length is 13 residues. This CDR3 is CASRYIGSGELFF. CDR3 bases: TGTGCCAGTAGATATATAGGGTCCGGGGAGCTGTTTTTT.

The rearrangement uses TRBV7-2 and TRBJ1-3; no clear D. Trimming stripped 7 bases from V and 4 bases from J, with 11 bases between. CDR3 length: 13 residues. The V gene's germline CDR1 is SGHTA and CDR2 FQGNSA. CDR3 sequence: CASTGDAGNTIYF. The DNA for the CDR3 is TGTGCCAGCACCGGGGATGCCGGAAACACCATATATTTT.

The rearrangement joins TRBV24-1 to TRBJ2-7, with 8 bases identical to TRBD1. The CDR3 sequence is 17 residues long. V gave up 5 bases and J gave up 6 bases; unmatched junction bases: 17. The germline V gene encodes CDR1 KGHDR and CDR2 SFDVKD. For the CDR3, the DNA is TGTGCCACCAGTGCGAACAACGGCGCCGGGACAGGCCTCGAGCAGTACTTC. Its translation: CATSANNGAGTGLEQYF.

The chain recombines TRBV2 with TRBJ1-5; D is ambiguous. The germline V gene has CDR1 SNHLY and CDR2 FYNNEI. Trimming took 6 bases from V and 5 from J, leaving 17 bases between them. This CDR3 contains 15 residues. The CDR3 region is CASRGSVSSYQPQHF. The CDR3 DNA follows: TGTGCCAGCAGGGGTTCTGTCTCATCTTATCAGCCCCAGCATTTT. Combining the CDR3 with reference TRBV2 and TRBJ1-5 gives the whole variable domain EPEVTQTPSHQVTQMGQEVILRCVPISNHLYFYWYRQILGQKVEFLVSFYNNEISEKSEIFDDQFSVERPDGSNFTLKIRSTKLEDSAMYFCASRGSVSSYQPQHFGDGTRLSIL.

The chain combines TRBV6-2 or TRBV6-3 with TRBJ2-7; 7 bases map to TRBD2. The junction had 10 bases not matched to a gene; V was cut back by 6 bases and J by 11 bases. The CDR3 covers 12 residues. CDR1 and CDR2 (germline): MNHEY, SVGEGT. CDR3 amino acids: CASSSPGGSEYF. The CDR3 DNA sequence: TGTGCCAGCAGCTCCCCGGGCGGGAGTGAGTACTTC.

The V gene is TRBV23-1, the J gene TRBJ2-3; D is unclear. TRBV23-1 is flagged as an ORF with uncertain function. Deletions cut 4 bases from V and 4 bases from J, with 3 bases between. The CDR3 consists of 11 residues. CDR3 sequence: CASSRPDTQYF. DNA for the CDR3: TGCGCCAGCAGTCGGCCAGATACGCAGTATTTT.

The V and J genes are TRBV11-3 and TRBJ1-3, with D unresolved. Trimming removed 1 base at V and 3 bases at J, with 22 bases between. The germline CDR1 and CDR2 sequences are SGHNT and YENEEA. The CDR3 is 19 residues long. For the CDR3, the DNA is TGTGCCAGCAGCTTAGCCGCGGGAGACGCTAATCCGGTTGGAAACACCATATATTTT. Protein product: CASSLAAGDANPVGNTIYF.

This chain connects TRBV7-2 to TRBJ2-7; D remains unclear. The CDR3 consists of 14 residues. Looked up from germline, CDR1 is SGHTA and CDR2 is FQGNSA. Trimming shortened V by 5 bases and J by 5 bases, and 16 bases separated the two germline ends. CDR3 amino acids: CASSQILLGNEQYF. The DNA for the CDR3 is TGTGCCAGCAGCCAAATTTTGTTGGGGAACGAGCAGTACTTC.

The chain uses TRBV15 and TRBJ2-7; 9 nucleotides line up with TRBD2. V lost 1 base, J lost 2 bases, and 3 bases stayed unmatched. The CDR3 length is 15 residues. Per the germline V gene, CDR1 is LNHNV and CDR2 is YYDKDF (reference sequence). The CDR3 loop reads CATSRVASGTYEQYF. CDR3 DNA sequence: TGTGCCACCAGCAGAGTCGCTAGCGGGACCTACGAGCAGTACTTC.

This clone appeared once. The chain is built from TRBV3-1 (or the pseudogene TRBV3-2) and TRBJ1-1, with D uncertain. CDR1 is LGHDT and CDR2 is YNNKEL in the germline V gene (reference sequence). The CDR3 length is 14 residues. Deletions cut 1 base from V and 1 base from J, with 7 bases between. CDR3 coding DNA: TGTGCCAGCAGCCAAGGTGTGGAGAACACTGAAGCTTTCTTT. As protein: CASSQGVENTEAFF.

The chain joins TRBV11-3 to TRBJ1-3; TRBD1 might be the D (6 bases). With 3 bases removed from V and 4 bases from J, the gap between germline ends came to 10 bases. The CDR3 extends over 14 amino acids. Germline CDR1 reads SGHNT; CDR2 reads YENEEA. The CDR3 DNA is TGTGCCAGCAGCTTCCCAGGGGCAGGAAACACCATATATTTT. It encodes CASSFPGAGNTIYF.

The rearrangement links TRBV19 to TRBJ2-1; 12 nucleotides match TRBD1. Germline V gives CDR1 LNHDA, CDR2 SQIVND (reference sequence). Trimming took 5 bases from V and 8 from J; bases not matched to a gene: 4. This CDR3 has 14 residues. In DNA form, the CDR3 reads TGTGCCAGTAGTGGGGACAGGGGGCTAGATGAGCAGTTCTTC. Translated: CASSGDRGLDEQFF.

V usage is TRBV9 and J usage is TRBJ1-1; D might be TRBD1 (6 bases). CDR1 is SGDLS and CDR2 is YYNGEE in the germline V gene. The CDR3 extends over 14 amino acids. V dropped 1 base and J dropped 0 bases, with 7 bases sitting between them. The chain's CDR3 is CASSVTGLNTEAFF. Here the CDR3 DNA reads TGTGCCAGCAGCGTAACAGGGTTGAACACTGAAGCTTTCTTT.

This clone was counted a single time. In the same sample, other DNA sequences code for this CDR3. The rearrangement links TRBV27 to TRBJ2-7, with TRBD1 identical over 8 bases. The CDR3 is 13 amino acids. V lost 3 bases, J lost 3 bases, and 1 base stayed unmatched. From germline, CDR1 is MNHEY and CDR2 SMNVEV (reference sequence). The CDR3 is CASSLGQDYEQYF. The CDR3 DNA follows: TGTGCCAGCAGTTTGGGACAGGACTACGAGCAGTACTTC.